This T cell receptor (beta chain) was found in a study of cytomegalovirus exposure and HLA in healthy donors (dated 2017 in TCRdb). At the level of the whole study: An earlier analysis of approximately 640 of the donors reported about 250 Gb of sequence data and 117 million unique TCR beta sequences from 150 million to 200 million T cells. An early release that covered 640 HLA-typed donors contained around 300 gigabases of sequencing data and 70 million to 100 million unique TCR sequences. Of the 350 to 450 genotyped donors, 80% to 90% were placed in the genetic ancestry cluster associated with self-reported Caucasian donors. The aim of the study was to test whether cataloging public T cell receptors could identify signatures of past pathogen exposure. The study used immunosequencing to profile the T cell repertoires of 666 subjects and linked those repertoires to cytomegalovirus serostatus. A separate validation cohort of about 110 different subjects was used in addition to the approximately 670-subject first cohort. High-throughput TCR immunosequencing, statistical association of individual TCRs with disease status, and machine learning were combined to predict cytomegalovirus infection status. A later analysis re-examined previously published TCR beta repertoires from 610 or so donors and added high-resolution HLA genotyping to investigate patterns of TCR occurrence. In the later analysis, no new phenotypic data were used to find candidate immune exposures; instead, reliance was placed on TCR beta sequences and their occurrence across donors. In an earlier analysis of 587 of the donors, high-throughput TCR beta sequencing was used to judge whether each TCR beta V gene segment behaved as functional or pseudogenic. Alongside the repertoire data, information on donor age, sex, ethnicity and CMV serostatus was compiled. Genome-wide SNP genotypes for about 55% of the 666 donors were used in a later genetic analysis, which treated that subset as a discovery cohort. All discovery cohort repertoires had been generated on a single sequencing platform. HLA typing included class I and class II loci at four-digit resolution. Typing coverage differed by locus: A, B, C, DRB1 and DQB1 were typed in about 629-630 donors, DQA1 in 500 to 550, DPA1 in 600 to 610, and DPB1 in 472. About 5 DR-DQ haplotypes were handled as single units for association and clustering, since linkage in the cohort was strong. Among a few hundred genotyped donors of the cohort, an average of about 240,000 unique TCR beta nucleotide sequences were sequenced per donor, 15% to 20% of them non-productive.

The cohort comprised more than 550 healthy bone marrow donors. At the time of sampling, all cohort members were nominally healthy, though unrecorded immune exposures were likely present. The donor tested CMV seronegative and was one of the 352 seronegative cohort members. A peripheral blood sample was provided by each donor, and peripheral blood mononuclear cells were used for TCR beta sequencing. The Qiagen DNeasy Blood Extraction Kit was used to extract genomic DNA from the blood cell samples. V drops 8 bases and J drops 0 bases, leaving 12 bases in between. Including cysteine and phenylalanine, the CDR3 has 14 amino acids. CDR3 DNA is the only sequence kept; it has 42 bases, read in frame from the first base. In the germline V gene, CDR1 corresponds to MNHNS and CDR2 to SASEGT. Comment on this clone: The specificity of this receptor is unknown.

Summary of the overall study and its limitations: The classifier was reported to diagnose cytomegalovirus status with high specificity and sensitivity in both the original cohort and the validation cohort. The cohort was sequenced for TCR beta chains only, and without alpha or paired-chain data the features that could be detected were limited. Broadly in line with IMGT annotations, most TCR beta V segments showed up in productive rearrangements about 90% or about 30% of the time in an earlier analysis of about 500 of the donors. In vitro tests confirmed that three of the cytomegalovirus-associated TCR beta chains recognize cytomegalovirus antigens. CMV serostatus was the only immune exposure information available for the cohort. In a later analysis, over 15,000 TCR beta sequences were associated with specific HLA alleles at a false discovery rate of 0.05. A further reported finding was that TCR beta sequences accurately predicted the HLA-A and HLA-B alleles for most subjects in the first cohort. In a later analysis, most CMV-associated TCR beta chains were found to appear HLA-restricted, with HLA associations seemingly driven largely by CMV exposure. Because some donors lacked HLA typing at each locus, the association tests relied only on the typed subset. Compared with equally common non-associated chains, HLA-associated TCR beta chains in a later analysis were more clonally expanded and had lower generation probabilities. Some IMGT-functional V segments, including TRBV6-2 and TRBV6-3, could not be distinguished by the 87-base-pair reads and were therefore excluded. The study listed 164 TCR beta chains as associated with cytomegalovirus. Correlated functional status among segregating V segments might reflect linkage disequilibrium, but an unknown experimental factor could not be ruled out. A cluster of highly shared sequence variants was judged likely to represent a technical artifact of the sequencing pipeline. When HLA alleles, especially DR and DQ, strongly co-occurred, attributing TCR associations to individual alleles was difficult. The presence/absence analyses assumed that sequencing depth was roughly uniform across donors, and that assumption may not be true. A later analysis found that TCR association rates varied across HLA loci, with DRB1 alleles showing the most associated TCRs and HLA-C alleles the fewest. Most TCR sequences were observed very rarely across donors, whereas some public TCRs were present in many individuals. According to a later genetic analysis, donors in an Asian-associated ancestry cluster had fewer N-insertions in productive TCRs than the approximately 610-donor mean. The earlier analysis of fewer than 750 of the donors excluded fewer than 20 rarely observed V segments, including chromosome 9 orphons, because counts were too low. A later analysis reported that several top co-occurrence clusters appeared linked to parvovirus B19, influenza, CMV and Epstein-Barr virus. V-gene and J-gene trimming of TCR beta chains was associated with a missense DCLRE1C variant in a later genetic analysis, and the association was replicated in an independent cohort. The authors suggested that the approach could potentially be extended to other disease states and immunological phenotypes.

Libraries were built with the immunoSEQ multiplex PCR assay. For the multiplex PCR, a mixture combining 60 forward primers for TCR Vbeta segments and 13 reverse primers for TCR Jbeta segments was used. The CDR3 region of rearranged TCR beta genes was amplified from genomic DNA with a multiplex PCR assay. Amplified TCR beta libraries were sequenced as 87-base-pair reads on the Illumina HiSeq System. In the authors' own workflow: Across the 670 or so repertoires, a later analysis counted some 80 million unique TCR beta chains, some 11 million of which were shared by at least two donors. Raw reads were error-corrected and collapsed into unique sequences with a nearest-neighbor algorithm that merged closely related sequences to remove PCR and sequencing errors. CDR3 sequences were aligned to IMGT reference sequences to assign V, D and J gene segments. For a sequence to be retained, a match of at least six nucleotides was required to both a V gene segment and a J gene segment. Rearrangements were called productive when the CDR3 lacked stop codons and stayed in frame with V and J; all others were non-productive. CDR3 was defined by IMGT convention, running from the second conserved V-encoded cysteine to the conserved J-encoded phenylalanine. Sequences without an unambiguous match to a single V gene segment were excluded from the earlier analysis of almost 600 of the donors. In an earlier analysis of about 590 of the donors, a V segment was called functional when productive rearrangements were above 56.7%, and segregating when the standard deviation between donors exceeded 5%. A statistical classification framework was built to diagnose cytomegalovirus status from the catalog of TCR beta chain sequences. In a later analysis, TCR nucleotide sequences were compared against IMGT/GENE-DB human TR gene sequences so that V and J genes could be assigned. In a later analysis, CDR3 sequences and most-parsimonious VDJ recombination scenarios were assigned using the TCRdist pipeline. A later analysis defined each TCR beta chain by its CDR3 amino acid sequence plus V-gene family, and excluded reads lacking a unique V-gene family. A later analysis removed several hundred highly shared, low-generation-probability nucleotide sequences to deal with suspected cross-contamination and a sequencing artifact. In a later analysis, a clonal expansion index for each public chain was calculated from normalized within-repertoire ranks of inferred template counts. A later analysis computed generation probabilities with a VDJ recombination model fitted to out-of-frame rearrangements, and checked the results against IGoR. In a later analysis, hypergeometric tests were used to score TCR-TCR, TCR-HLA and TCR-CMV co-occurrence, with a repertoire-size bias correction applied to TCR pairs. To estimate false discovery rates, a later analysis permuted the HLA or CMV assignments 20 times. In a later analysis, co-occurring TCRs were grouped using DBSCAN, and TCRdist sequence similarity was added for clustering within HLA-allele-positive subsets. For co-occurrence clustering, repertoires with fewer than 30,000 or more than 120,000 public chains were excluded, along with about five repertoires with anomalous nucleotide sharing. This immuneACCESS table, as held by TCRdb, lists in-frame sequences with V and J called but not all clones. Of the missing ones, under half trace to an unresolved V gene in checked studies; the others have no known cause. Clonal size and the V and J genes are those of that table, whereas D and trimming came from the DNA. The sample table holds 160,000 or so clones. The ten largest clones take up 2.1% of the sample.

The sequence came from a man aged 30 to 45 in good health and CMV-seronegative. This receptor chain uses TRBV6-1 and TRBJ2-3; the D gene is perhaps TRBD1, from 6 matching bases. Sequencing input: PBMCs. The DNA reads as follows: TGTGCCAGCGGGAAAGGGGGTAGCACAGATACGCAGTATTTT. Its protein product is CASGKGGSTDTQYF.